This T cell receptor beta chain was observed in a study of post-analysis software for immune sequencing data. Findings of the study overall: Five TRBV segments, TRBV5-6, TRBV5-1 and TRBV20-1 among them, were found more frequent in patients than controls.

This CDR3 has 12 residues. V gave up 0 bases and J gave up 13 bases, with 10 bases separating them. In germline, CDR1 is SGHAT, CDR2 FQNNGV. Notes on this clonotype: Its antigen is as yet unknown.

Libraries were made from TCR beta cDNA, and they carried unique molecular identifiers. Using its own MiXCR run on the PCR reads, TCRdb lists one record per CDR3 protein. This table holds hundreds of thousands of distinct CDR3 sequences, roughly 27% found once. V gene TRBV11-2 combines with J gene TRBJ2-1; maybe TRBD1 (5 bases). This TCR was recovered from a girl aged 5-17 years with multiple sclerosis. Sequencing was done on a sample of blood. The CDR3 reads CASSLEGQGQFF. CDR3 nucleotide sequence: TGTGCCAGCAGCTTAGAAGGTCAGGGTCAGTTCTTC.